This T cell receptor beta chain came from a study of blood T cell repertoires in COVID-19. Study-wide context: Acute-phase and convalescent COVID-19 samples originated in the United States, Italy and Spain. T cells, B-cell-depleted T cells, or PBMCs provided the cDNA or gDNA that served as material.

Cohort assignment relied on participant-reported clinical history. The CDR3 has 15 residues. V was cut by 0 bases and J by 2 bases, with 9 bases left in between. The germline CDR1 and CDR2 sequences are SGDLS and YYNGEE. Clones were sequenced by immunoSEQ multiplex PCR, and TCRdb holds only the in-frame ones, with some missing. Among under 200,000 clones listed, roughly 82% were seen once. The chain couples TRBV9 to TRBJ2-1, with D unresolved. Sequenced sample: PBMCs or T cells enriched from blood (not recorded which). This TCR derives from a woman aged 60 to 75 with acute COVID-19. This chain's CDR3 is CASSVGDLAYNEQFF. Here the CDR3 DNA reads TGTGCCAGCAGCGTAGGAGACTTAGCCTACAATGAGCAGTTCTTC.